This TCR beta chain comes out of a study of T cells after yellow fever vaccination. Study in general: When fractions had low cell numbers, they were prepared with SMART-Seq v4 Ultra Low Input.

This clonotype was counted ten times or more. Its antigen is not known. Study findings and constraints: Among all clonotypes, a small share was observed in both CD4 and CD8 compartments. High-abundance clonotypes from the bulk population could contaminate FACS-sorted repertoires.

The germline CDR1 and CDR2 sequences are SGHTA and FQGTGA. V gave up 3 bases and J gave up 8 bases, with 16 bases separating them. The CDR3 spans 14 residues. Making TCR cDNA involved 5'RACE template switching, which added UMIs and a universal primer site. TCRdb recomputed calls from the 5' RACE reads with MiXCR, one row per CDR3 protein. Of some 300,000 distinct CDR3 sequences listed, approximately 12% were seen once; the top ten hold less than 3.5%. The sample here was CD4+ T cells sorted from PBMCs, taken 45 days after the yellow fever booster vaccination. The TCR sequence derives from a man younger than 30 who received the YFV17D yellow fever vaccine. This sequence joins TRBV7-3 and TRBJ2-5; D possibly corresponds to TRBD2 (7 bases). The CDR3 coding sequence is TGTGCCAGCAGCTTCGGGTGGGGGGGCGAAACCCAGTACTTC. It specifies CASSFGWGGETQYF.